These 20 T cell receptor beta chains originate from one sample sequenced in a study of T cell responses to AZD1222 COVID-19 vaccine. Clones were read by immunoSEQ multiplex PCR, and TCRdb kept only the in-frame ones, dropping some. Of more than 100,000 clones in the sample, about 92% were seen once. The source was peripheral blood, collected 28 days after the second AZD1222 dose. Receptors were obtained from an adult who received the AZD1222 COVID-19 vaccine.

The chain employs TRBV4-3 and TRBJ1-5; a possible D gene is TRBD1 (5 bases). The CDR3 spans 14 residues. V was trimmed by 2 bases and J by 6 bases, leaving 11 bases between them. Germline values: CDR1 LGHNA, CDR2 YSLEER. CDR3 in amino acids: CASSQSRVTQPQHF. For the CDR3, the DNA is TGCGCCAGCAGCCAAAGCAGGGTAACTCAGCCCCAGCATTTT.

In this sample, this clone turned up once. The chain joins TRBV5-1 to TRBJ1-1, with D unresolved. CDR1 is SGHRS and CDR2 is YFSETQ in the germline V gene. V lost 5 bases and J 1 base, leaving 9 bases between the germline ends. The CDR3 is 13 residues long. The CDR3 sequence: CASSVSQNTEAFF. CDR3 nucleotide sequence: TGCGCCAGCAGTGTGAGCCAGAACACTGAAGCTTTCTTT.

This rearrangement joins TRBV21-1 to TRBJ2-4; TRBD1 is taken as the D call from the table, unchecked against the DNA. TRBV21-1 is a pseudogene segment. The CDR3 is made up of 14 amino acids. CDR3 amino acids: CASSKGQGVADQYF. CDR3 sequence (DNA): TGTGCCAGCAGCAAAGGACAGGGGGTCGCCGATCAGTACTTC.

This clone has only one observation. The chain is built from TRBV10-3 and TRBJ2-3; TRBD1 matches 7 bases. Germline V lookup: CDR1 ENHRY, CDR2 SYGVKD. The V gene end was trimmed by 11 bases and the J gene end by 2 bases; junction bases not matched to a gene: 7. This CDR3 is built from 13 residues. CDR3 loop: CASEGAATDTQYF. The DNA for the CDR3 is TGTGCCTCAGAGGGGGCCGCCACAGATACGCAGTATTTT.

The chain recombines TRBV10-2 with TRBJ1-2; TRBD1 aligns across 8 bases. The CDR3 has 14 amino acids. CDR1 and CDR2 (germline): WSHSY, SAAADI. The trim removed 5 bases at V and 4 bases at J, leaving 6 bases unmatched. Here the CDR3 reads CASSPDRGAYGYTF. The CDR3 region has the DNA TGCGCCAGCAGTCCCGACAGGGGCGCCTATGGCTACACCTTC.

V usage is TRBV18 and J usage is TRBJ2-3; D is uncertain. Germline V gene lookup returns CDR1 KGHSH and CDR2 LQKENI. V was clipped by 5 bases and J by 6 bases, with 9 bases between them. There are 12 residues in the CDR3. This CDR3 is CASSTRMDTQYF. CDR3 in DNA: TGTGCCAGCTCAACCAGAATGGATACGCAGTATTTT.

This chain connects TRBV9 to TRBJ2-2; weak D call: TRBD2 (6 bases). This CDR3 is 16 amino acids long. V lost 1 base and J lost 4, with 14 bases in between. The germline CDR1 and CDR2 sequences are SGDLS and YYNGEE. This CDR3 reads CASSVMGGGSTGELFF. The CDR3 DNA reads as TGTGCCAGCAGCGTAATGGGGGGAGGAAGCACCGGGGAGCTGTTTTTT.

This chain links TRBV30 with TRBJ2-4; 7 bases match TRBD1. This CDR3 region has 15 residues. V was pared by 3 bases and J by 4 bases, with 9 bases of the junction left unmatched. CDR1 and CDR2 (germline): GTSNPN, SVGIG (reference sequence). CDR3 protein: CAWRITGEGKNIQYF. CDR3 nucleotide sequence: TGTGCCTGGAGAATCACAGGGGAAGGGAAAAACATTCAGTACTTC.

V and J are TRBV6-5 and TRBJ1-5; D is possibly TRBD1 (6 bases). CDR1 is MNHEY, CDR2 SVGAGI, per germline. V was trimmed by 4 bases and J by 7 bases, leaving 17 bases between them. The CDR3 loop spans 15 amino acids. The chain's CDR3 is CASSSGVTEWQPQHF. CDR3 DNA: TGTGCCAGCAGTTCAGGGGTGACAGAATGGCAGCCCCAGCATTTT.

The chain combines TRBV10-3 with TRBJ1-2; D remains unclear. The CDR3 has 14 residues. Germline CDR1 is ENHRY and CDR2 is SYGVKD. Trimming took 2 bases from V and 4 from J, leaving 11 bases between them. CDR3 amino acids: CAISEGRKGYGYTF. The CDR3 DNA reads TGTGCCATCAGTGAGGGCAGAAAGGGCTATGGCTACACCTTC.

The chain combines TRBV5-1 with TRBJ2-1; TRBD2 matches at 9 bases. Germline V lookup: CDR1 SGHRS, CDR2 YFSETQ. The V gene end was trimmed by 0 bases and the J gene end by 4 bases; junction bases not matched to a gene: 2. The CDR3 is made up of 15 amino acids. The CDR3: CASSLASGAYNEQFF. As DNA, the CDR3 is TGCGCCAGCAGCTTGGCTAGCGGGGCATACAATGAGCAGTTCTTC.

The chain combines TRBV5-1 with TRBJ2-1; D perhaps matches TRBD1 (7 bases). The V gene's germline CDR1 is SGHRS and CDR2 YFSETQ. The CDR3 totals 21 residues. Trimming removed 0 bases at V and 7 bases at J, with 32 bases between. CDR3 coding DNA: TGCGCCAGCAGCTTGGTGGGGCGGGTAGCGGCACGGTGGCGGGGACAGAATGAGCAGTTCTTC. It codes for CASSLVGRVAARWRGQNEQFF.

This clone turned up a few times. The CDR3 DNA reads TGTGCCTGGGGGGCGGACCGCAATCAGCCCCAGCATTTT. Amino acids: CAWGADRNQPQHF. This chain links TRBV30 with TRBJ1-5, with D perhaps matching TRBD1 (5 bases). CDR1 GTSNPN and CDR2 SVGIG come from the germline V gene (reference sequence). V was trimmed by 5 bases and J by 2 bases, leaving 10 bases between them. This CDR3 spans 13 amino acids. Full variable domain (outside the CDR3, taken from reference TRBV30 and TRBJ1-5): SQTIHQWPATLVQPVGSPLSLECTVEGTSNPNLYWYRQAAGRGLQLLFYSVGIGQISSEVPQNLSASRPQDRQFILSSKKLLLSDSGFYLCAWGADRNQPQHFGDGTRLSIL.

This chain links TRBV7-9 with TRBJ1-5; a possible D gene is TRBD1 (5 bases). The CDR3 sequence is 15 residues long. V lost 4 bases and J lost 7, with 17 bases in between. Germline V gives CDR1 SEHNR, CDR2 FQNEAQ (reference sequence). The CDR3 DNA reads TGTGCCAGCAGCTCGGCTTCAGGGAGGCGGCAGCCCCAGCATTTT. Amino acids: CASSSASGRRQPQHF.

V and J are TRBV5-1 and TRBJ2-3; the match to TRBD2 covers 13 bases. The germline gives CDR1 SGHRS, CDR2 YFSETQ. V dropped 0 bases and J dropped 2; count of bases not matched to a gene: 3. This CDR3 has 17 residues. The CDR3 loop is CASSLGLAGGFTDTQYF. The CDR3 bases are TGCGCCAGCAGCTTGGGACTAGCGGGGGGATTCACAGATACGCAGTATTTT.

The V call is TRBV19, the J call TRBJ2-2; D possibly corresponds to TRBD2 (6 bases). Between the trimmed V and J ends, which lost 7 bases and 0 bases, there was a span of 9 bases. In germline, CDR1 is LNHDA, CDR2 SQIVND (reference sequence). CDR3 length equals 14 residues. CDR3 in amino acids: CASKPGANTGELFF. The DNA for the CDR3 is TGTGCCAGTAAACCGGGAGCGAACACCGGGGAGCTGTTTTTT.

CDR3 in amino acids: CASSPLAGLETQYF. Here the CDR3 DNA reads TGTGCCAGCAGCCCCCTAGCTGGGTTGGAGACCCAGTACTTC. The chain is built from TRBV28 and TRBJ2-5, with a possible D match to TRBD2 (5 bases). Germline loops: CDR1 MDHEN, CDR2 SYDVKM. The germline V and J ends were trimmed by 6 bases and 5 bases, with 16 bases remaining between them. This CDR3 has 14 residues.

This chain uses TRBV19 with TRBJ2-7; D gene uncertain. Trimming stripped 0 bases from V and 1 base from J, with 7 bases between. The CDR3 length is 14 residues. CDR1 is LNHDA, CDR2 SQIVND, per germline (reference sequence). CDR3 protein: CASSIDLGSYEQYF. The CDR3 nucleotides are TGTGCCAGTAGTATAGATTTGGGATCCTACGAGCAGTACTTC.

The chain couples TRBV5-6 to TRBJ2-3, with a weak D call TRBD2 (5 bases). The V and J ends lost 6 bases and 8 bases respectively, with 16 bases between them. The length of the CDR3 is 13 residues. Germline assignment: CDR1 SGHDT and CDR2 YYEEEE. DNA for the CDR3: TGTGCCAGCACCATGGGGAGAGGGTTTACGCAGTATTTT. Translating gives CASTMGRGFTQYF.

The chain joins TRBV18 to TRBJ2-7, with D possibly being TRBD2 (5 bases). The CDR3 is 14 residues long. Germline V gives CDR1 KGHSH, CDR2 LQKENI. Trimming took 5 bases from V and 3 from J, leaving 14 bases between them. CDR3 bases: TGTGCCAGCTCAGCTACGATCGGGAACTACGAGCAGTACTTC. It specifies CASSATIGNYEQYF.